This passage covers 16 T cell receptor beta chains from one sample sequenced in a study of blood T cell repertoires in COVID-19. TCRdb's copy holds only in-frame clones and misses some; the assay was immunoSEQ multiplex PCR. The sample comprises 390,000 or so clones, 85% to 90% of which are singletons, and approximately 6.2% rests with the top ten. Specimen: peripheral blood. The receptors come from a man between 18 and 29 years old with active or convalescent COVID-19.

The CDR3 here is CATSRETVRGYTF. DNA of the CDR3: TGTGCCACCAGCAGAGAGACAGTTCGCGGCTACACCTTC. The chain joins TRBV15 to TRBJ1-2, with a tentative D call TRBD1 (5 bases). The CDR3 covers 13 residues. Between the trimmed V and J ends, which lost 0 bases and 8 bases, there was a span of 10 bases. CDR1 LNHNV and CDR2 YYDKDF come from the germline V gene (reference sequence). The full variable domain, in which reference TRBV15 and TRBJ1-2 provide the parts outside the CDR3, is DAMVIQNPRYQVTQFGKPVTLSCSQTLNHNVMYWYQQKSSQAPKLLFHYYDKDFNNEADTPDNFQSRRPNTSFCFLDIRSPGLGDTAMYLCATSRETVRGYTFGSGTRLTVV.

V is TRBV28 and J is TRBJ2-7, with D perhaps matching TRBD2 (5 bases). The CDR3 has 11 amino acids. Germline lookup yields CDR1 MDHEN and CDR2 SYDVKM. The V and J ends lost 6 bases and 9 bases respectively, with 12 bases between them. The CDR3 sequence is CASSQARAQYF. CDR3 nucleotide sequence: TGTGCCAGCAGCCAAGCGAGGGCGCAGTACTTC.

The gene calls are TRBV7-8 and TRBJ2-2; tentative D call: TRBD2 (6 bases). CDR1 SGHVS and CDR2 FQNEAQ come from the germline V gene. CDR3 length: 15 residues. V was pared by 5 bases and J by 6 bases, with 16 bases between. CDR3 coding DNA: TGTGCCAGCAGCCAGACTAGTAAAGTCCCCGGGGAGCTGTTTTTT. Amino acid sequence: CASSQTSKVPGELFF.

The chain recombines TRBV3-1 (or the pseudogene TRBV3-2) with TRBJ1-3; 7 bases are a match to TRBD1. Germline V gene sequence: CDR1 LGHDT, CDR2 YNNKEL (reference sequence). The CDR3 loop spans 15 amino acids. V was clipped by 4 bases and J by 3 bases; unmatched bases: 6. DNA for the CDR3: TGTGCCAGCAGCCCGGGACAGAACCATGGAAACACCATATATTTT. This translates into CASSPGQNHGNTIYF.

The V gene is TRBV7-3, the J gene TRBJ2-7; 9 nucleotides line up with TRBD2. Germline trimming cut 0 bases from V and 5 bases from J; bases unmatched to any gene: 2. Germline V gene data show CDR1 as SGHTA and CDR2 as FQGTGA. This CDR3 spans 14 amino acids. The CDR3 reads CASSLTGGRDEQYF. The CDR3 DNA is TGTGCCAGCAGCTTAACCGGCGGGAGGGACGAGCAGTACTTC.

The chain links TRBV18 to TRBJ1-1, with 11 bases fitting TRBD1. Unmatched junction bases numbered 9, after V lost 2 bases and J lost 7 bases. Germline V gene lookup returns CDR1 KGHSH and CDR2 LQKENI. The CDR3 has 16 residues. The CDR3 region is CASSPSGQGARSEAFF. The CDR3 region has the DNA TGTGCCAGCTCACCAAGCGGACAGGGGGCACGGAGTGAAGCTTTCTTT.

The genes are TRBV24-1 and TRBJ2-3; TRBD2 aligns across 10 bases. Germline loops: CDR1 KGHDR, CDR2 SFDVKD. V was pared by 4 bases and J by 3 bases, with 6 bases of the junction left unmatched. CDR3 length equals 16 residues. This CDR3 reads CATSDPAGGWTDTQYF. In DNA form, the CDR3 reads TGTGCCACCAGTGACCCAGCGGGGGGGTGGACAGATACGCAGTATTTT.

This clone was detected only once. The chain carries TRBV11-2 and TRBJ2-7; a weak D match, TRBD1 (6 bases). The CDR3 has 14 residues. Germline CDR1 reads SGHAT; CDR2 reads FQNNGV. V dropped 1 base and J dropped 2 bases, with 9 bases sitting between them. Written as DNA, the CDR3 is TGTGCCAGCAGCTTAGGGGCAGGGGCCTACGAGCAGTACTTC. The encoded protein is CASSLGAGAYEQYF. The full variable domain, rest sourced from reference TRBV11-2 and TRBJ2-7, is EAGVAQSPRYKIIEKRQSVAFWCNPISGHATLYWYQQILGQGPKLLIQFQNNGVVDDSQLPKDRFSAERLKGVDSTLKIQPAKLEDSAVYLCASSLGAGAYEQYFGPGTRLTVT.

V usage is TRBV5-1 and J usage is TRBJ2-7; 9 nucleotides align to TRBD1. Looked up from germline, CDR1 is SGHRS and CDR2 is YFSETQ. CDR3 length equals 16 residues. The trim removed 4 bases at V and 0 bases at J, leaving 8 bases unmatched. Here the CDR3 reads CASSHRDRARSYEQYF. CDR3 in DNA: TGCGCCAGCAGCCACCGGGACAGGGCCCGCTCCTACGAGCAGTACTTC.

This clone was seen once. The V and J genes are TRBV7-8 and TRBJ1-2; tentative D call: TRBD1 (6 bases). This CDR3 is built from 16 residues. Between the trimmed V and J ends, which lost 0 bases and 8 bases, there was a span of 19 bases. The germline gives CDR1 SGHVS, CDR2 FQNEAQ. The CDR3 DNA reads as TGTGCCAGCAGCTTAGCTCGGCAGGGGACCTATTTGGGCTACACCTTC. It codes for CASSLARQGTYLGYTF.

The chain recombines TRBV9 with TRBJ1-2; maybe TRBD1 (6 bases). Germline lookup yields CDR1 SGDLS and CDR2 YYNGEE. The CDR3 runs to 15 residues. V lost 4 bases and J lost 7, with 20 bases in between. The CDR3 protein is CASSPDLRGNAGYTF. The CDR3 DNA reads TGTGCCAGCAGCCCAGACCTCAGGGGTAATGCTGGCTACACCTTC.

The chain employs TRBV19 and TRBJ1-1, with 8 positions matching TRBD1. V lost 5 bases and J lost 4; bases outside the gene matches: 6. Germline assignment: CDR1 LNHDA and CDR2 SQIVND (reference sequence). The CDR3 consists of 14 residues. The CDR3, as DNA: TGTGCCAGTAGTCCATGGACAGGGTCCACTGAAGCTTTCTTT. Translated, it gives CASSPWTGSTEAFF.

The J gene is TRBJ1-1, the V gene TRBV7-2; D gene uncertain. The germline V gene encodes CDR1 SGHTA and CDR2 FQGNSA. V dropped 5 bases and J dropped 4 bases, with 11 bases sitting between them. The CDR3 is 13 amino acids. The CDR3: CASSPRVGTEAFF. The CDR3 DNA sequence: TGTGCCAGCAGCCCGAGGGTGGGCACTGAAGCTTTCTTT. The full variable domain, rest sourced from reference TRBV7-2 and TRBJ1-1, is GAGVSQSPSNKVTEKGKDVELRCDPISGHTALYWYRQSLGQGLEFLIYFQGNSAPDKSGLPSDRFSAERTGGSVSTLTIQRTQQEDSAVYLCASSPRVGTEAFFGQGTRLTVV.

This rearrangement joins TRBV29-1 to TRBJ2-5, with TRBD1 matching 8 bases. CDR1 SQVTM and CDR2 ANQGSEA come from the germline V gene. The ends lost 7 bases at V and 1 base at J; junction bases unmatched: 11. The CDR3 consists of 15 residues. Here the CDR3 reads CSAWENGQGQETQYF. Here the CDR3 DNA reads TGCAGCGCATGGGAGAATGGACAGGGCCAAGAGACCCAGTACTTC.

This clone was detected once. This chain connects TRBV27 to TRBJ1-2, with D tentatively TRBD1 (5 bases). CDR3 size: 15 residues. Trimming removed 2 bases at V and 4 bases at J, with 14 bases between. From germline, CDR1 is MNHEY and CDR2 SMNVEV (reference sequence). CDR3 DNA: TGTGCCAGCAGTTTAAGGGCAGGGCTGAGCTATGGCTACACCTTC. This translates into CASSLRAGLSYGYTF.

The V and J genes are TRBV7-3 and TRBJ2-6; 7 bases line up with TRBD1. V lost 5 bases, J lost 0 bases, and 13 bases stayed unmatched. This CDR3 spans 19 amino acids. The germline V gene encodes CDR1 SGHTA and CDR2 FQGTGA. This CDR3 is CASSPTGQFPLSGANVLTF. The CDR3 DNA sequence: TGTGCCAGCAGCCCCACGGGACAGTTCCCCCTCTCTGGGGCCAACGTCCTGACTTTC.